These T cell receptor beta chains were read from a single sample in a study of control samples from healthy donors and cancer patients. Data came from immunoSEQ multiplex PCR; TCRdb stores just in-frame clones and leaves some out. This table holds 120,000 or so clones, roughly 90% found once. Sequencing input: blood. The source of these receptors is a man aged 45 to 65 in good health. Both conserved end residues are part of each CDR3. The order of the fields is CDR3 length, J gene, clone size, V gene, D gene, CDR3 protein, CDR3 DNA. The D gene is left open where the match is weak. Not every row has a clone size; where given, it reads once, few, many or a size class.

17 TRBJ2-3 NA TRBV9 TRBD1 CASSVRDRAYGTDTQYF TGTGCCAGCAGCGTACGGGACAGGGCATACGGCACAGATACGCAGTATTTT
14 TRBJ1-2 few TRBV14 TRBD1 CASSQITGEEGYTF TGTGCCAGCAGCCAAATTACAGGGGAGGAGGGCTACACCTTC
16 TRBJ1-6 NA TRBV30 TRBD1 CACTFPPGTDASPLHF TGTGCCTGCACGTTCCCCCCAGGGACAGATGCGTCACCCCTCCACTTT
13 TRBJ1-1 NA TRBV27 NA CASSHGGNTEAFF TGTGCCAGCTCCCACGGGGGGAACACTGAAGCTTTCTTT
14 TRBJ1-1 NA TRBV27 TRBD1 CASRKTGEGSQAFF TGTGCCAGCAGAAAAACAGGGGAGGGATCGCAAGCTTTCTTT
13 TRBJ2-2 NA TRBV19 NA CASSISSQGELFF TGTGCCAGTAGTATCTCAAGCCAAGGGGAGCTGTTTTTT
16 TRBJ2-7 NA TRBV6-2/TRBV6-3 TRBD2 CASSFRTSGGLYEQYF TGTGCCAGCAGTTTTCGGACTAGCGGGGGTCTTTACGAGCAGTACTTC
12 TRBJ1-5 NA TRBV7-2 NA CASSLMNQPQHF TGTGCCAGCAGCTTAATGAATCAGCCCCAGCATTTT
13 TRBJ1-6 NA TRBV30 NA CAWSDTGGSPLHF TGTGCCTGGAGTGATACAGGTGGATCACCCCTCCACTTT
13 TRBJ2-1 NA TRBV7-2 NA CASSLGPTNEQFF TGTGCCAGCAGCTTGGGACCTACCAATGAGCAGTTCTTC
15 TRBJ2-1 few TRBV5-4 TRBD1 CASSLGQGRSNEQFF TGTGCCAGCAGCCTTGGACAGGGGCGAAGCAATGAGCAGTTCTTC
11 TRBJ1-2 NA TRBV5-1 NA CASWGEGGYTF TGCGCCAGCTGGGGGGAAGGGGGCTACACCTTC
13 TRBJ2-7 NA TRBV10-3 NA CAISESSPPSCHF TGTGCCATCAGTGAGTCATCTCCCCCTTCCTGCCACTTC
15 TRBJ2-7 NA TRBV6-2/TRBV6-3 TRBD2 CASSYGAGGTYEQYF TGTGCCAGCAGTTACGGGGCGGGGGGCACCTACGAGCAGTACTTC
14 TRBJ2-5 once TRBV12-5 TRBD1 CASGYTGGRETQYF TGTGCTAGTGGTTACACAGGGGGCAGGGAGACCCAGTACTTC
16 TRBJ1-4 NA TRBV5-4 TRBD1 CASSLGTGTENEKLFF TGTGCCAGCAGCCTTGGGACCGGGACAGAGAATGAAAAACTGTTTTTT
13 TRBJ1-3 NA TRBV2 NA CASSGLSGNTIYF TGTGCCAGCAGTGGGCTCTCTGGAAACACCATATATTTT
15 TRBJ2-3 NA TRBV5-4 TRBD1 CASSSPGQGPDTQYF TGTGCCAGCAGCTCGCCGGGACAGGGACCAGATACGCAGTATTTT
13 TRBJ1-6 NA TRBV5-1 TRBD1 CASSGDSYSPLHF TGCGCCAGCAGCGGGGACAGTTACTCACCCCTCCACTTT
16 TRBJ1-3 NA TRBV7-6 TRBD1 CASSLRQGAVGNTIYF TGTGCCAGCAGCTTGAGACAGGGGGCGGTTGGAAACACCATATATTTT
13 TRBJ1-2 NA TRBV27 TRBD1 CASRTGGNYGYTF TGTGCCAGCAGGACAGGGGGTAACTATGGCTACACCTTC
15 TRBJ1-5 once TRBV15 NA CATSRMGGRNQPQHF TGTGCCACCAGCAGAATGGGTGGGCGCAATCAGCCCCAGCATTTT
14 TRBJ2-2 NA TRBV10-3 NA CAISEGARPGELFF TGTGCCATCAGTGAGGGGGCTAGGCCCGGGGAGCTGTTTTTT
13 TRBJ1-5 NA TRBV30 TRBD1 CAWTGGGNQPQHF TGTGCCTGGACAGGGGGCGGTAATCAGCCCCAGCATTTT
15 TRBJ1-4 NA TRBV24-1 NA CATSDSRGWSEKLFF TGTGCCACCAGTGATAGTAGGGGTTGGAGTGAAAAACTGTTTTTT
17 TRBJ2-5 NA TRBV15 TRBD2 CATSRTAGGWTSGGRNF TGTGCCACCAGCAGAACCGCGGGGGGATGGACTAGCGGGGGCCGGAACTTC